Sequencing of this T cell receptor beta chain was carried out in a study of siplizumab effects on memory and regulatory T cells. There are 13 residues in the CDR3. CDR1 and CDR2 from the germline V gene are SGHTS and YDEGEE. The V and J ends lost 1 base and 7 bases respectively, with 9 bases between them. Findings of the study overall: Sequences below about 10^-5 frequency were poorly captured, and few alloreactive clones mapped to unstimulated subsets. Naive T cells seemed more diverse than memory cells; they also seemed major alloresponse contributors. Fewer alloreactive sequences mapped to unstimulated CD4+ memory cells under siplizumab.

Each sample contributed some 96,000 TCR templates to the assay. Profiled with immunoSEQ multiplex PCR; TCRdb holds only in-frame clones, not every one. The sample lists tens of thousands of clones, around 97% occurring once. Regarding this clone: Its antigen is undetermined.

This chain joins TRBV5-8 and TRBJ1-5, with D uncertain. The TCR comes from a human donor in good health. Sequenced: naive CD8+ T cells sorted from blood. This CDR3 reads CASSLPGGQPQHF. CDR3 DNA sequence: TGTGCCAGCAGCTTGCCCGGAGGGCAGCCCCAGCATTTT.